The sequence of this T cell receptor (beta chain) was determined in a study of shared clonotypes between healthy human individuals. The overall study: The donor pool was made up of a couple of women and three men aged 18 to 49.

Germline V gives CDR1 SEHNR, CDR2 FQNEAQ (reference sequence). CDR3 size: 16 residues. After removal of 4 bases from V and 1 base from J, the junction contained 8 bases not matched to a gene. This table comes from immunoSEQ multiplex PCR, and its TCRdb copy is limited to in-frame clones, with some not included. The sample holds hundreds of thousands of clones, about 80% seen once. The chain couples TRBV7-9 to TRBJ2-7; 9 bases align to TRBD1. Specimen: memory CD4+ T cells sorted from blood. Subset described: CD45RA-negative fraction. This receptor was taken from a woman aged 30 to 39 in good health. DNA of the CDR3: TGTGCCAGCAGCTGGATAGACAGGGGGATTTCCTACGAGCAGTACTTC. This encodes CASSWIDRGISYEQYF. The full variable domain, with the rest looked up from reference TRBV7-9 and TRBJ2-7, is DTGVSQNPRHKITKRGQNVTFRCDPISEHNRLYWYRQTLGQGPEFLTYFQNEAQLEKSRLLSDRFSAERPKGSFSTLEIQRTEQGDSAMYLCASSWIDRGISYEQYFGPGTRLTVT.